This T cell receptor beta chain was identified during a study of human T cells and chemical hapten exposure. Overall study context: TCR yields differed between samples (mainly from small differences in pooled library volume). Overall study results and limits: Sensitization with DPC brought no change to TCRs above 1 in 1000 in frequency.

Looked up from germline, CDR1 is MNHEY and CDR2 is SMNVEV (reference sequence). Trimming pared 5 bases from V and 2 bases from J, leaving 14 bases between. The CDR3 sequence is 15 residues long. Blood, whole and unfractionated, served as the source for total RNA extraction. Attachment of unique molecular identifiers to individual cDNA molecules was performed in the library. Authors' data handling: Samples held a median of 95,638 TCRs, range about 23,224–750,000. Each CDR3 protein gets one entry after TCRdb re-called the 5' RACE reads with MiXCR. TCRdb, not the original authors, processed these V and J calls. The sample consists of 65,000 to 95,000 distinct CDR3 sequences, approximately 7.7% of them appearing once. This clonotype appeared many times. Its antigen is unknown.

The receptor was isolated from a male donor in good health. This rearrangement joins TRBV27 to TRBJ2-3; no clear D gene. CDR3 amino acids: CASSTRSFLTDTQYF. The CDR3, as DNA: TGTGCCAGCAGTACGCGATCTTTCCTCACAGATACGCAGTATTTT.